Listed below are T cell receptor beta chains from one sample, sequenced in a study of identifying expanded T cells in peripheral blood. Repertoires were generated with immunoSEQ multiplex PCR, while TCRdb's copy carries only in-frame clones and drops some. Of about 81,000 clones listed, over 80% are singletons. The source material was blood. These receptor sequences come from a person between 18 and 75 years old in good health. Each CDR3 is given with its conserved first and last residue. Fields, in order: D gene, V gene, J gene, clone size, CDR3 protein, CDR3 DNA. A D gene is named only where the DNA matches it firmly. Rows give clone size only sometimes, using once, few, many, or a class for an expanded clone.

d_call: TRBD1; v_call: TRBV29-1; j_call: TRBJ2-7; clone_size: few; cdr3_aa: CSVLRDREQQYF; cdr3_nt: TGCAGCGTCCTCCGGGACAGGGAGCAGCAGTACTTC
d_call: -; v_call: TRBV5-1; j_call: TRBJ2-7; clone_size: -; cdr3_aa: CASSLMAGGRSGLSYEQYF; cdr3_nt: TGCGCCAGCAGCTTGATGGCAGGGGGGCGTAGTGGGTTGTCCTACGAGCAGTACTTC
d_call: -; v_call: TRBV29-1; j_call: TRBJ2-5; clone_size: -; cdr3_aa: CSVDTRGGLETQYF; cdr3_nt: TGCAGCGTTGATACCCGAGGAGGGCTAGAGACCCAGTACTTC
d_call: -; v_call: TRBV4-3; j_call: TRBJ1-2; clone_size: -; cdr3_aa: CASSQAPTGPYGYTF; cdr3_nt: TGCGCCAGCAGCCAAGCCCCAACAGGGCCCTATGGCTACACCTTC
d_call: TRBD1; v_call: TRBV28; j_call: TRBJ2-2; clone_size: -; cdr3_aa: CASLGDWGQENTGELFF; cdr3_nt: TGTGCCAGCCTCGGGGACTGGGGACAGGAAAACACCGGGGAGCTGTTTTTT
d_call: -; v_call: TRBV11-3; j_call: TRBJ2-2; clone_size: -; cdr3_aa: CASSLDGSRDGELFF; cdr3_nt: TGTGCCAGCAGCTTAGATGGTTCCCGGGACGGGGAGCTGTTTTTT
d_call: -; v_call: TRBV2; j_call: TRBJ1-4; clone_size: -; cdr3_aa: CASKPKVTANEKLFF; cdr3_nt: TGTGCCAGCAAACCGAAGGTAACCGCGAATGAAAAACTGTTTTTT
d_call: TRBD2; v_call: TRBV7-2; j_call: TRBJ2-6; clone_size: -; cdr3_aa: CASSWTSGRTGANVLTF; cdr3_nt: TGTGCCAGCAGTTGGACTAGCGGGAGAACTGGGGCCAACGTCCTGACTTTC
d_call: -; v_call: TRBV15; j_call: TRBJ2-6; clone_size: -; cdr3_aa: CATSRLVLSGANVLTF; cdr3_nt: TGTGCCACCAGCAGGCTGGTCCTCTCTGGGGCCAACGTCCTGACTTTC
d_call: TRBD1; v_call: TRBV19; j_call: TRBJ1-2; clone_size: -; cdr3_aa: CASSTDRGAESYGYTF; cdr3_nt: TGTGCCAGTAGTACAGACAGGGGAGCAGAGTCCTATGGCTACACCTTC
d_call: -; v_call: TRBV2; j_call: TRBJ1-5; clone_size: few; cdr3_aa: CASSGFGSHQPQHF; cdr3_nt: TGTGCCAGCAGTGGGTTTGGCTCGCATCAGCCCCAGCATTTT
d_call: -; v_call: TRBV6-6; j_call: TRBJ2-7; clone_size: once; cdr3_aa: CASSYRMDNGYEQYF; cdr3_nt: TGTGCCAGCAGTTATCGGATGGATAACGGCTACGAGCAGTACTTC
d_call: -; v_call: TRBV4-1; j_call: TRBJ1-4; clone_size: -; cdr3_aa: CASSQSSGLNEKLFF; cdr3_nt: TGCGCCAGCAGCCAAAGCTCTGGCCTTAATGAAAAACTGTTTTTT
d_call: -; v_call: TRBV2; j_call: TRBJ1-5; clone_size: -; cdr3_aa: CASRGDSLYQPQHF; cdr3_nt: TGTGCCAGCCGCGGTGACAGCTTATATCAGCCCCAGCATTTT
d_call: -; v_call: TRBV19; j_call: TRBJ1-5; clone_size: once; cdr3_aa: CASKGVTGNQPQHF; cdr3_nt: TGTGCCAGTAAGGGGGTGACAGGCAATCAGCCCCAGCATTTT
d_call: TRBD1; v_call: TRBV19; j_call: TRBJ1-5; clone_size: few; cdr3_aa: CASRAQGGSGQPQHF; cdr3_nt: TGTGCCAGTAGGGCTCAGGGGGGATCCGGTCAGCCCCAGCATTTT